Sequencing of this T cell receptor (beta chain) was carried out in a study of T cell responses to AZD1222 COVID-19 vaccine. The overall study: The analysis combined second doses at about 4 or about 12 weeks.

TCRdb's table, derived via immunoSEQ multiplex PCR, lists solely in-frame clones and lacks some. The sample holds some 100,000 clones, approximately 91% seen once. The study's findings and limits: Increases in Spike-specific TCR breadth and depth were seen after two AZD1222 doses.

Trimming removed 4 bases at V and 4 bases at J, with 9 bases between. CDR3 length: 13 residues. Looked up from germline, CDR1 is SGHNT and CDR2 is YYREEE (reference sequence). As for this clone: Its antigen is undetermined.

Material: peripheral blood, obtained on day 0 of AZD1222 vaccination. J is TRBJ1-3 and V is TRBV5-4; D is uncertain. This TCR was sampled from an adult in good health. CDR3 nucleotide sequence: TGTGCCAGCAGCGGTAATAGGGGAAACACCATATATTTT. Its protein is CASSGNRGNTIYF.